Listed here are 4 T cell receptor beta chains from one sample, sequenced in a study of vaccination effects on CD4 cells after COVID-19. For these receptors, no antigen is known. The ViraFEST assay expanded antigen-specific CD4+ T cells with viral peptide pools before sequencing. Between days 9 and 10 of culture, CD4+ T cells were separated out. Negative nucleocapsid antibody tests before and after vaccination confirmed no previous SARS-CoV-2 infection. Clones were sequenced by immunoSEQ multiplex PCR, and TCRdb holds only the in-frame ones, with some missing. The sample contains under 45,000 clones, around three quarters of which appear only once. The input for sequencing was CD4+ T cells from PBMCs cultured with HCoV-NL63 spike peptides, taken before COVID-19 vaccination. The receptors derive from a human donor who received a COVID-19 vaccine.

This clone was recorded a few times. The rearrangement links TRBV5-5 to TRBJ1-2, with 10 nucleotides matching TRBD1. The trim removed 1 base at V and 4 bases at J, leaving 4 bases unmatched. This CDR3 comprises 15 residues. CDR1 SGHKS and CDR2 YYEKEE come from the germline V gene (reference sequence). The CDR3 nucleotides read TGTGCCAGCAGCTTGTTGGGACAGGGGCTCTATGGCTACACCTTC. Encoded protein: CASSLLGQGLYGYTF. The variable domain in full, with the rest retrieved from reference TRBV5-5 and TRBJ1-2, is DAGVTQSPTHLIKTRGQQVTLRCSPISGHKSVSWYQQVLGQGPQFIFQYYEKEERGRGNFPDRFSARQFPNYSSELNVNALLLGDSALYLCASSLLGQGLYGYTFGSGTRLTVV.

The genes are TRBV6-5 and TRBJ1-1, with D perhaps matching TRBD1 (6 bases). Germline V gene lookup returns CDR1 MNHEY and CDR2 SVGAGI. Trimming removed 0 bases at V and 0 bases at J, with 8 bases between. The CDR3 spans 15 residues. As DNA, the CDR3 is TGTGCCAGCAGTTACTCTGACAGGCTGAACACTGAAGCTTTCTTT. It codes for CASSYSDRLNTEAFF.

The J gene is TRBJ2-3, the V gene TRBV28; unclear D gene. Trimming took 7 bases from V and 6 from J, leaving 14 bases between them. Germline CDR1 and CDR2: MDHEN and SYDVKM. The CDR3 has 13 residues. The CDR3 DNA sequence: TGTGCCAGCAATCCCATCCTAAGGGATACGCAGTATTTT. Amino acids: CASNPILRDTQYF.

V and J are TRBV7-3 and TRBJ2-2; D call uncertain. Germline loops: CDR1 SGHTA, CDR2 FQGTGA. Trimming removed 5 bases from V and 3 bases from J, with 7 bases in between. The CDR3 loop spans 13 amino acids. CDR3 sequence reads: CASSARDTGELFF. The CDR3 DNA sequence: TGTGCCAGCAGCGCAAGGGACACCGGGGAGCTGTTTTTT.